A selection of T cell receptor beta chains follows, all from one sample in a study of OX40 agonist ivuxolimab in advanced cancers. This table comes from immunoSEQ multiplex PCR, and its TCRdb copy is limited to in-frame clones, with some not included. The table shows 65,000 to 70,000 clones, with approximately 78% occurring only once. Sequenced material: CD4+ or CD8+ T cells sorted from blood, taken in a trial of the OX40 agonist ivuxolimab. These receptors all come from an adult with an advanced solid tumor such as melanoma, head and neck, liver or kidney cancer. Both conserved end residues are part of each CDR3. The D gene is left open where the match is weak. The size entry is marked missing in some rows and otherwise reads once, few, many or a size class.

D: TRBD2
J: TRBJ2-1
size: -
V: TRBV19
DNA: TGTGCCAGTAGCGACTGGACTAGCGGGGACCCAATAGGGAATGAGCAGTTCTTC
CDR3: CASSDWTSGDPIGNEQFF

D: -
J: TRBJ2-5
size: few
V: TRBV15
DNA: TGTGCCACCAGCAGGGGGTTAAACCAAGAGACCCAGTACTTC
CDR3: CATSRGLNQETQYF

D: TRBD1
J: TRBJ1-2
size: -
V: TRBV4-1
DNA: TGCGCCAGCAGCCAAGATCGGGGCCAGGGGGCCTATGGCTACACCTTC
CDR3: CASSQDRGQGAYGYTF

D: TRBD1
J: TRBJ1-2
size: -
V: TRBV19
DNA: TGTGCCAGTAGTACCACGGACAGGGGGTCTTCGTATGGCTACACCTTC
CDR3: CASSTTDRGSSYGYTF

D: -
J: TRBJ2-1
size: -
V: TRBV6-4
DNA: TGTGCCAGCAGTAAGGAACAGGGTCACCACAATGAGCAGTTCTTC
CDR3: CASSKEQGHHNEQFF

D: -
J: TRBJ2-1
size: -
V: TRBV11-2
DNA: TGTGCCAGCAGCTTAGATCAGGGAAGGGGCAATGAGCAGTTCTTC
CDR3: CASSLDQGRGNEQFF

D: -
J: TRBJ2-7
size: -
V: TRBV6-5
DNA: TGTGCCAGCAGACGGCAGTTCTACGAGCAGTACTTC
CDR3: CASRRQFYEQYF

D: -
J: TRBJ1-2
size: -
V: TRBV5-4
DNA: TGTGCCAGCAGTCAACTGGGAGGTAACTATGGCTACACCTTC
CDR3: CASSQLGGNYGYTF

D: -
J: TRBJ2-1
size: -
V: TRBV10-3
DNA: TGTGCCATCAGTGAACTACCCACGGTAGACAATGAGCAGTTCTTC
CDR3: CAISELPTVDNEQFF

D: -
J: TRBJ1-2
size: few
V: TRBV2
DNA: TGTGCCGGGCATGGGGGGCGATCTTATGGCTACACCTTC
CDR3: CAGHGGRSYGYTF

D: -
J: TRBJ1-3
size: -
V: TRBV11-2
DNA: TGTGCCAGCAGCTTAATCAGGGCGTATGAAACTGTTGGAAACACCATATATTTT
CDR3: CASSLIRAYETVGNTIYF

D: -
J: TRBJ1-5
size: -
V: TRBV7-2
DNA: TGTGCCAGCAGCTTAGTCCAGGGTGATCAGCCCCAGCATTTT
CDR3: CASSLVQGDQPQHF

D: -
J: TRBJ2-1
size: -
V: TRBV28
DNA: TGTGCCAGCGGTCGGATCAGCTCCTACAATGAGCAGTTCTTC
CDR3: CASGRISSYNEQFF

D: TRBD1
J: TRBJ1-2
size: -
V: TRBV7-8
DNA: TGTGCCAGCAGCCGAGGGGGCTACTATGGCTACACCTTC
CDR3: CASSRGGYYGYTF

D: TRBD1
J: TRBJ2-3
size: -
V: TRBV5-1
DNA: TGCGCCAGCAGCTTGCGTTGGGGACAGGGGACAGATACGCAGTATTTT
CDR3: CASSLRWGQGTDTQYF

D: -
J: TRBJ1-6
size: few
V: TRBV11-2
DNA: TGTGCCAGCAGAGGAAGGTTCGATGCGAGGGGTTCACCCCTCCACTTT
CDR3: CASRGRFDARGSPLHF

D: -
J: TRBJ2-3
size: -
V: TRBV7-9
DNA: TGTGCCAGCAGCCCCCTGGGTGATACGCAGTATTTT
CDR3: CASSPLGDTQYF

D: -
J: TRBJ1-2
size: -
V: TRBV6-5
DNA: TGTGCCAGCACTATTGGTGTAGGCCGTGGGGGCTACACCTTC
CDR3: CASTIGVGRGGYTF

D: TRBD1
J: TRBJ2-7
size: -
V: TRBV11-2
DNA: TGTGCCAGCAGCTTAAACGGGTGGGACAGTACCTACGAGCAGTACTTC
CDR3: CASSLNGWDSTYEQYF

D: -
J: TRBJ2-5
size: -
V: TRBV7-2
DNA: TGTGCCAGCAGCTGGGGGACGGGCGGGGAGACCCAGTACTTC
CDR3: CASSWGTGGETQYF

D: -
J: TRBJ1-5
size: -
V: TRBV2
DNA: TGTGCCAGCAGTGGGGGGTATAGCAATCAGCCCCAGCATTTT
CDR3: CASSGGYSNQPQHF

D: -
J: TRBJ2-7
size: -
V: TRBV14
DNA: TGTGCCAGCAGCCTCCGAGGGGCGCCGGCAAACGAGCAGTACTTC
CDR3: CASSLRGAPANEQYF

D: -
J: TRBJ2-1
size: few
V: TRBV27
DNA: TGTGCCAGCAGTTTTCGGGCAGGGAACTACAATGAGCAGTTCTTC
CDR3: CASSFRAGNYNEQFF

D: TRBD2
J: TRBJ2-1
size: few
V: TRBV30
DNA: TGTGCCTGGACTAGCGGATACAATGAGCAGTTCTTC
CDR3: CAWTSGYNEQFF

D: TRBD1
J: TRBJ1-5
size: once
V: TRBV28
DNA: TGTGCCAGCAGTTCCCGAGACAGGGTTCAGCCCCAGCATTTT
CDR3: CASSSRDRVQPQHF

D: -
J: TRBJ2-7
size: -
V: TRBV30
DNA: TGTGCCTGGAGGACAGGGAGGGAGCAGTACTTC
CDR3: CAWRTGREQYF

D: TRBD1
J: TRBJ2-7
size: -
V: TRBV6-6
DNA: TGTGCCAGCAGAAGACAGGGTAACGAGCAGTACTTC
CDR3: CASRRQGNEQYF

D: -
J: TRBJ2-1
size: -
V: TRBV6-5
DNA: TGTGCCAGCACGGAGAATAACAAGGGTGAGCAGTTCTTC
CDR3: CASTENNKGEQFF

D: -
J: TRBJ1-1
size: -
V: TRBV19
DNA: TGTGCCAGTAGTCCCCGGGCAGGAGGGTTAAAGAACACTGAAGCTTTCTTT
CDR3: CASSPRAGGLKNTEAFF

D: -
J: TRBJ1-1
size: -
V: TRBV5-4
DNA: TGTGCCAGCAGCTTGGTAGGGATACGTAGTGAAGCTTTCTTT
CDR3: CASSLVGIRSEAFF

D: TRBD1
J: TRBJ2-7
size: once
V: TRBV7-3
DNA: TGTGCCAGCAGCTGGACGACCGGACAGGGCTTCTACGAGCAGTACTTC
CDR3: CASSWTTGQGFYEQYF